The clone carrying this T cell receptor (beta chain) was detected ten times or more. This entry is derived from a study of Graves' ophthalmopathy and Graves' hyperthyroidism. The CDR3 has 13 residues. Germline CDR1 and CDR2: DFQATT and SNEGSKA (reference sequence). The junction had 5 bases not matched to a gene; V was cut back by 5 bases and J by 7 bases. Researchers took RNA transcripts and amplified TCR beta CDR3 regions from them. Amplification began with first-round RT-PCR using HTBI primers, then second-round multiplex PCR was performed. TCRdb ran MiXCR on the multiplex PCR reads and lists one entry per CDR3 protein. The table has roughly 600,000 distinct CDR3 sequences, just under 40% seen once; the top ten hold 4% to 5%.

The chain carries TRBV20-1 and TRBJ1-4; 9 nucleotides match TRBD1. The sequence was collected from an adult man with Graves' hyperthyroidism. The sample taken for sequencing was peripheral blood or thyroid tissue (not recorded which). CDR3 nucleotide sequence: TGCAGTGCTGAGGGGACAGGGACTGAAAAACTGTTTTTT. It is translated as CSAEGTGTEKLFF.